Sample share makes the clone carrying this T cell receptor (beta chain) medium-sized. MiXCR, applied by TCRdb to the PCR reads, yields one record per CDR3 protein. Among roughly 10,000 distinct CDR3 sequences listed, around 28% were seen once. This sample was taken from a study of immune characterization of retroperitoneal liposarcoma. The J segment lost 8 bases and the V segment lost 0 bases, leaving 4 bases of the junction unmatched. Germline CDR1 and CDR2: MNHNY and SVGAGI (reference sequence). The length of the CDR3 is 14 residues. V is TRBV6-6 and J is TRBJ2-3; 8 nucleotides align to TRBD2. The specimen sequenced was tumor tissue. The TCR was taken from a male donor with retroperitoneal liposarcoma. In nucleotides, the CDR3 is TGTGCCAGCAGTTACTCGACCGGGACTAGTACGCAGTATTTT. Translated: CASSYSTGTSTQYF.